A selection of T cell receptor beta chains follows, all from one sample in a study of CD8+ T cells in alopecia areata. Using immunoSEQ multiplex PCR, the repertoire was profiled, and TCRdb retains in-frame clones only, with some absent. The top ten hold more than 0.95% of the sample, which has around 250,000 clones, roughly two thirds seen once. This specimen was CD4+ T cells sorted from blood, taken at week 0. These receptors came from a human donor with alopecia areata. Each CDR3 is given with its conserved first and last residue. D genes are given only for firm matches. Clone size is stated in some rows and not others, as once, few, many or a class when expanded.

TRBV28,.,.,TRBJ1-6,CASRSTYSPLHF
TRBV30,.,.,TRBJ1-6,CAWSEGHYNSPLHF
TRBV29-1,TRBD1,few,TRBJ2-7,CSVAPGTGFHEQYF
TRBV2,TRBD2,.,TRBJ2-3,CASNPAGGPDTQYF
TRBV29-1,TRBD1,.,TRBJ2-5,CSVVGLTGGLETQYF
TRBV30,.,.,TRBJ1-5,CAWKPAGPNNQPQHF
TRBV4-2,TRBD2,.,TRBJ2-7,CASSQARGGAREQYF
TRBV25-1,TRBD2,once,TRBJ2-5,CASSDVAGGRETQYF
TRBV7-9,TRBD2,few,TRBJ2-4,CASSLASGDIQYF
TRBV30,.,.,TRBJ2-1,CAWSVMLEQFF
TRBV29-1,TRBD2,.,TRBJ2-4,CSARGGVNDLAKNIQYF
TRBV29-1,.,.,TRBJ2-6,CSVGRLLSSGANVLTF
TRBV4-3,TRBD2,.,TRBJ2-1,CASSQTSQFYNEQFF
TRBV13,.,.,TRBJ1-2,CASSLREDGYTF
TRBV7-9,.,few,TRBJ1-2,CASSRAGAQYGYTF